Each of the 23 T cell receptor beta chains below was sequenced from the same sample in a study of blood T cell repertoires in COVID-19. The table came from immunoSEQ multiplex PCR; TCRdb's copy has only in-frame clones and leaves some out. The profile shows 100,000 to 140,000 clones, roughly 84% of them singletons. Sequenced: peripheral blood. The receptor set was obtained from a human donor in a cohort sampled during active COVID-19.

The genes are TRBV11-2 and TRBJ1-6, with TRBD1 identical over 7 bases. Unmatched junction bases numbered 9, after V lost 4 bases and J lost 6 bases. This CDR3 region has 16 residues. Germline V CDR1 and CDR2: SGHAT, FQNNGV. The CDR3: CASSSSLGDSNSPLHF. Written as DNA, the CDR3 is TGTGCCAGCAGCTCCTCCTTAGGGGACAGTAATTCACCCCTCCACTTT.

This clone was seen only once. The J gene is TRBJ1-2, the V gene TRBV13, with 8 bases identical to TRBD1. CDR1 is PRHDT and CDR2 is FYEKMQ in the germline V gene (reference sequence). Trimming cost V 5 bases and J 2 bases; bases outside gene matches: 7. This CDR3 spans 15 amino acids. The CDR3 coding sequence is TGTGCCAGCAGCCAAACCCGACAGGGGAACTATGGCTACACCTTC. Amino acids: CASSQTRQGNYGYTF.

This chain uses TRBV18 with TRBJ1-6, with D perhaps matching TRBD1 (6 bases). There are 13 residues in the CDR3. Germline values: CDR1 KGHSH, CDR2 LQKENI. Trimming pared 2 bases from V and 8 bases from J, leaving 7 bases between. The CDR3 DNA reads TGTGCCAGCTCACCAGGGGGCGATTCACCCCTCCACTTT. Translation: CASSPGGDSPLHF.

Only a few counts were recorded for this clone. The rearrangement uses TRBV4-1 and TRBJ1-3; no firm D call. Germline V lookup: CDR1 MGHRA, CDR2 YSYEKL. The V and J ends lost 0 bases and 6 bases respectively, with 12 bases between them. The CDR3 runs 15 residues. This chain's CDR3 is CASSQDRRAINTIYF. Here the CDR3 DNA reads TGCGCCAGCAGCCAAGATAGGCGGGCTATAAACACCATATATTTT.

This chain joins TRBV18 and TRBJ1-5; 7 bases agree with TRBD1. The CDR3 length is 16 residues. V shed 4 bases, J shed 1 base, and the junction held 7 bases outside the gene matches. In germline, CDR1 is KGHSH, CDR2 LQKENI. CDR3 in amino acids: CASSHLDRESNQPQHF. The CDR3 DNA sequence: TGTGCCAGCTCACATCTTGACAGGGAGAGCAATCAGCCCCAGCATTTT.

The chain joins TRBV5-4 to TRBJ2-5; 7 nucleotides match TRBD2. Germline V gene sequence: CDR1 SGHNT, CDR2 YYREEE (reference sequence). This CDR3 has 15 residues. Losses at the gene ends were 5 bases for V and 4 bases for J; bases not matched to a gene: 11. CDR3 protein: CASRPPGTTLETQYF. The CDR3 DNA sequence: TGTGCCAGCAGACCGCCCGGGACTACTCTAGAGACCCAGTACTTC.

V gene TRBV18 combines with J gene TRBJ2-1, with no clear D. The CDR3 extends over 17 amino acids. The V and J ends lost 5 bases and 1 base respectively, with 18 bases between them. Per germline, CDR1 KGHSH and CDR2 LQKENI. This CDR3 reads CASSALPGPSSYNEQFF. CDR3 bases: TGTGCCAGCTCAGCACTACCGGGTCCTTCGTCCTACAATGAGCAGTTCTTC.

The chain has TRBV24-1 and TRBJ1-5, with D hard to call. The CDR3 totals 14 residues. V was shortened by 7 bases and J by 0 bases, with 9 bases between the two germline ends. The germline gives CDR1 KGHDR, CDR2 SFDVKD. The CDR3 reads CATSALSSNQPQHF. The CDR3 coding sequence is TGTGCCACCAGCGCCTTGAGTAGCAATCAGCCCCAGCATTTT.

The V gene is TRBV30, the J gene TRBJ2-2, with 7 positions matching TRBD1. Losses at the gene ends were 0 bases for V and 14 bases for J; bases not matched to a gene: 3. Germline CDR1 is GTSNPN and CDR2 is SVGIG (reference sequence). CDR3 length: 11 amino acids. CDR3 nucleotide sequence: TGTGCCTGGAGTGTACAGGGGCGACTGTTTTTT. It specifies CAWSVQGRLFF.

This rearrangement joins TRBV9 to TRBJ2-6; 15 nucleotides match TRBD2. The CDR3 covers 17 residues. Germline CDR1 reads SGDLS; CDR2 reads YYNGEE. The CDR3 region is CARRGLAGGTGANVLTF. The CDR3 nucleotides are TGTGCGCGTCGGGGACTAGCGGGAGGTACTGGGGCCAACGTCCTGACTTTC. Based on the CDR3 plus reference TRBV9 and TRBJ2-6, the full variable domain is DSGVTQTPKHLITATGQRVTLRCSPRSGDLSVYWYQQSLDQGLQFLIQYYNGEERAKGNILERFSAQQFPDLHSELNLSSLELGDSALYFCARRGLAGGTGANVLTFGAGSRLTVL.

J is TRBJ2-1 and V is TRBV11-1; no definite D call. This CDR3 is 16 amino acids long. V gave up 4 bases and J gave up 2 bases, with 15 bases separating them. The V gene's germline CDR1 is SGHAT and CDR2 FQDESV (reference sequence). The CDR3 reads CASSSDILKPYNEQFF. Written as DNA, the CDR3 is TGTGCCAGCAGCTCTGACATCCTTAAACCCTACAATGAGCAGTTCTTC. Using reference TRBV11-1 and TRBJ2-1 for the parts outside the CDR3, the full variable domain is EAEVAQSPRYKITEKSQAVAFWCDPISGHATLYWYRQILGQGPELLVQFQDESVVDDSQLPKDRFSAERLKGVDSTLKIQPAELGDSAMYLCASSSDILKPYNEQFFGPGTRLTVL.

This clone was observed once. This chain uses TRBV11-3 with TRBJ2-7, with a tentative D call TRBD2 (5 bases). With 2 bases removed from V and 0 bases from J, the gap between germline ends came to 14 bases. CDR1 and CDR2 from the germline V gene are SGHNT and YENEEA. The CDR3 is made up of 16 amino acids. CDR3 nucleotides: TGTGCCAGCAGCTTAATTAGCGCAATAAGCTCCTACGAGCAGTACGTC. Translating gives CASSLISAISSYEQYV.

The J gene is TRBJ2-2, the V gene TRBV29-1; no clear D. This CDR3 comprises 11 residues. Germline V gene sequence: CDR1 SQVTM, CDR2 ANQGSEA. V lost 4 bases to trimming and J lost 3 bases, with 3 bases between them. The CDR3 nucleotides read TGCAGCGTTGGAGACACCGGGGAGCTGTTTTTT. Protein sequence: CSVGDTGELFF.

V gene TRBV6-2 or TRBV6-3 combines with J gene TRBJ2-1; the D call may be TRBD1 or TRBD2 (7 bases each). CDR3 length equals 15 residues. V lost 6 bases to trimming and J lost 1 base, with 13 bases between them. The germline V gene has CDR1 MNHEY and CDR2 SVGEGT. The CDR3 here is CASSPGGGSYNEQFF. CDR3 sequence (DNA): TGTGCCAGCAGCCCAGGGGGGGGATCCTACAATGAGCAGTTCTTC.

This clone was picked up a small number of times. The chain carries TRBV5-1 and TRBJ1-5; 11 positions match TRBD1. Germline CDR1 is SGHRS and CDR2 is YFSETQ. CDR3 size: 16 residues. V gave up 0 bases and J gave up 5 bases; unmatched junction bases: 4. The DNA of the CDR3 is TGCGCCAGCAGCTTGGGGGACAGGGGGTTGGATCAGCCCCAGCATTTT. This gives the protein CASSLGDRGLDQPQHF.

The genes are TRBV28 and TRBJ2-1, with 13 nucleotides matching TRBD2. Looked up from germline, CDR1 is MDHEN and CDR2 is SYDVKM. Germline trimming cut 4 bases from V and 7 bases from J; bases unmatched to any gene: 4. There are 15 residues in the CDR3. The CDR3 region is CASSSGLAGVNEQFF. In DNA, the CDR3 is TGTGCCAGCAGTTCCGGACTAGCGGGAGTTAATGAGCAGTTCTTC.

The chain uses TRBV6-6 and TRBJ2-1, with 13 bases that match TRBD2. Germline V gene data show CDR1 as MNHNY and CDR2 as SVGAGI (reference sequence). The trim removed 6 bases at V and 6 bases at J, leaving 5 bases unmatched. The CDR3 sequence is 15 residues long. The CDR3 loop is CASSQGLAGINEQFF. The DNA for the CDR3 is TGTGCCAGCAGCCAGGGACTAGCGGGAATCAATGAGCAGTTCTTC.

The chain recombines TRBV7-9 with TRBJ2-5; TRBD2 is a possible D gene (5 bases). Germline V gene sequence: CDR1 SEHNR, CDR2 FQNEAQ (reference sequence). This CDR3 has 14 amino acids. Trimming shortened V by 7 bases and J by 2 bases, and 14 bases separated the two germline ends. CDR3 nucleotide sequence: TGTGCCAGCAAGAGGCGGGCCACACAAGAGACCCAGTACTTC. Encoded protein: CASKRRATQETQYF. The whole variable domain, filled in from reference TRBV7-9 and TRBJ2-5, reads DTGVSQNPRHKITKRGQNVTFRCDPISEHNRLYWYRQTLGQGPEFLTYFQNEAQLEKSRLLSDRFSAERPKGSFSTLEIQRTEQGDSAMYLCASKRRATQETQYFGPGTRLLVL.

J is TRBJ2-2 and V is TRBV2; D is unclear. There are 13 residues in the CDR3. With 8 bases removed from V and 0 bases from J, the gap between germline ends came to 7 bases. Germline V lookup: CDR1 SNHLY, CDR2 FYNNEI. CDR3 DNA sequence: TGTGCCAGCGTTATCTCGAACACCGGGGAGCTGTTTTTT. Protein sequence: CASVISNTGELFF.

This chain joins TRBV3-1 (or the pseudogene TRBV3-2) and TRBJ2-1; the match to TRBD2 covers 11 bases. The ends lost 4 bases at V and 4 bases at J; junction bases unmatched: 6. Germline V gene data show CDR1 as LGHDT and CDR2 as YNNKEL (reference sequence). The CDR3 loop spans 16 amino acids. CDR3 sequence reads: CASSRPLAGAYNEQFF. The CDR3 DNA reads TGTGCCAGCAGCCGCCCACTAGCGGGAGCATACAATGAGCAGTTCTTC.

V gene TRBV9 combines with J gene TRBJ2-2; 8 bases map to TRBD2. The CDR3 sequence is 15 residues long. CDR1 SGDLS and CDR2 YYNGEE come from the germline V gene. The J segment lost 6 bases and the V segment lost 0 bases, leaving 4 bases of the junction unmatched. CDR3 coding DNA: TGTGCCAGCAGCGTAGCGGGAGGGCCCCCCGGGGAGCTGTTTTTT. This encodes CASSVAGGPPGELFF.

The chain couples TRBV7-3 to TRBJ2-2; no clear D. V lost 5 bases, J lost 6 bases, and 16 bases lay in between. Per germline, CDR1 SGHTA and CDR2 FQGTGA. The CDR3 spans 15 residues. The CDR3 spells CASSRDSSPAGELFF. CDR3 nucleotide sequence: TGTGCCAGCAGCCGAGACTCCTCCCCGGCCGGGGAGCTGTTTTTT.

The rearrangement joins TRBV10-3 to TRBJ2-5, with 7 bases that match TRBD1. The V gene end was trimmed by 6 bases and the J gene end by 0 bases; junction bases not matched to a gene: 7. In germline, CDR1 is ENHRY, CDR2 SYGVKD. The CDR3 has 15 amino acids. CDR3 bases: TGTGCCATCAGAGCCCGGGGACAGCACCAAGAGACCCAGTACTTC. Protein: CAIRARGQHQETQYF.